The present T cell receptor beta chain was sequenced within a study of Graves' ophthalmopathy and Graves' hyperthyroidism. This clonotype was seen only a few times. CDR3 length: 14 amino acids. Germline-derived CDR1 and CDR2 are LNHNV and YYDKDF (reference sequence). V was pared by 4 bases and J by 0 bases, with 10 bases between. Amplification of TCR beta CDR3 regions used RNA transcripts. The workflow started with a first-round RT-PCR run with HTBI primers and then moved on to a second-round multiplex PCR. TCRdb processed the multiplex PCR reads anew with MiXCR; each CDR3 protein has one entry. The table shows roughly 160,000 distinct CDR3 sequences, with 35% to 50% occurring only once.

This rearrangement joins TRBV15 to TRBJ2-7; D call uncertain. Sequencing used peripheral blood. The clonotype was recovered from a man aged 25 to 40 with Graves' ophthalmopathy. For the CDR3, the DNA is TGTGCCACCAGCAAACGGACCTACTCCTACGAGCAGTACTTC. This translates into CATSKRTYSYEQYF. Drawing the rest from reference TRBV15 and TRBJ2-7, the complete variable domain is DAMVIQNPRYQVTQFGKPVTLSCSQTLNHNVMYWYQQKSSQAPKLLFHYYDKDFNNEADTPDNFQSRRPNTSFCFLDIRSPGLGDTAMYLCATSKRTYSYEQYFGPGTRLTVT.